This T cell receptor beta chain was identified in a study of blood T cell repertoires in COVID-19. Study summary: Collection of acute and convalescent COVID-19 samples took place in the United States, Italy and Spain. T cells, B-cell-depleted T cells, or PBMCs supplied cDNA or gDNA.

The J segment lost 2 bases and the V segment lost 5 bases, leaving 10 bases of the junction unmatched. Germline assignment: CDR1 SGHDN and CDR2 FVKESK. This CDR3 comprises 16 residues. Original processing methods: It was from reference gene primer amplification that nucleated cell counts were estimated. Assay used: immunoSEQ multiplex PCR; TCRdb lists only in-frame clones, some missing. The V and J calls and the clone size are those of that table, but D and trimming were determined from the DNA. The table shows tens of thousands of clones, with about 70% occurring only once. This sequence joins TRBV14 and TRBJ2-3; the match to TRBD1 covers 7 bases. Material: peripheral blood. The receptor was derived from a woman aged 80 or over with active or convalescent COVID-19. The chain's CDR3 is CASSSRTGVNTDTQYF. CDR3 nucleotide sequence: TGTGCCAGCAGCTCCCGGACAGGAGTAAACACAGATACGCAGTATTTT. Combining the CDR3 with reference TRBV14 and TRBJ2-3 gives the whole variable domain EAGVTQFPSHSVIEKGQTVTLRCDPISGHDNLYWYRRVMGKEIKFLLHFVKESKQDESGMPNNRFLAERTGGTYSTLKVQPAELEDSGVYFCASSSRTGVNTDTQYFGPGTRLTVL.